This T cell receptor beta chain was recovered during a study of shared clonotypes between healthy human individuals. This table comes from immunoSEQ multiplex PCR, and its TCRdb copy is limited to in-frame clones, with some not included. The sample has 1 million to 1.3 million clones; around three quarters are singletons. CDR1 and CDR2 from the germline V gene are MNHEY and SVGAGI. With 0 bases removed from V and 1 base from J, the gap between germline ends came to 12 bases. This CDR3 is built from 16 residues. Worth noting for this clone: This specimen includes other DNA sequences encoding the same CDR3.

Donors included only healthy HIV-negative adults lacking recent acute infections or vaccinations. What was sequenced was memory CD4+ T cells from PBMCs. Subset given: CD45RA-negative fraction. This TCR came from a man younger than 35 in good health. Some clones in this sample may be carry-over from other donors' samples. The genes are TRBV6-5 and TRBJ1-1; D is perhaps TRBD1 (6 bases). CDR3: CASSYSRGQPNTEAFF. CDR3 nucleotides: TGTGCCAGCAGTTACTCACGTGGACAGCCGAACACTGAAGCTTTCTTT.